This T cell receptor beta chain was observed in a study of long-term antiretroviral therapy in people with HIV. Study-level findings and limits: Diversity rose after ART but stayed below transplant donor controls.

Notes on this clone: Its antigen is as yet unknown.

At the survey level, the v3.0 immunoSEQ assay was run. Sequencing was performed with immunoSEQ multiplex PCR; in TCRdb, only in-frame clones are kept and a portion is missing. The sample gives over 30,000 clones, 87% of which show up once; approximately 13% is in the top ten. The CDR3 loop spans 15 amino acids. V lost 3 bases to trimming and J lost 1 base, with 11 bases between them. Looked up from germline, CDR1 is LGHNA and CDR2 is YNFKEQ. The receptor's source is a man aged 18 to 29 with HIV. The chain is built from TRBV4-2 and TRBJ2-3; the D gene is possibly TRBD2 (5 bases). The sequencing used unsorted PBMCs, collected 1.1 years after starting antiretroviral therapy. CDR3 nucleotides: TGTGCCAGCAGCCAGCGAGGGCCTGGCACAGATACGCAGTATTTT. This translates into CASSQRGPGTDTQYF.